The T cell receptor beta chain described here comes from a study of blood T cell repertoires in COVID-19. As for the study in general: Collection of acute and convalescent COVID-19 samples took place in the United States, Italy and Spain. Sources were T cells, B-cell-depleted T cells, or PBMCs; the material itself was cDNA or gDNA.

With 0 bases removed from V and 2 bases from J, the gap between germline ends came to 12 bases. This CDR3 has 16 amino acids. Germline assignment: CDR1 SGDLS and CDR2 YYNGEE. Original processing methods: Scientists estimated how many nucleated cells there were by amplifying reference gene primers. TCRdb's table, derived via immunoSEQ multiplex PCR, lists solely in-frame clones and lacks some. That table supplies the V and J calls and clone size; D and trimming were determined from the DNA. The table records about 190,000 clones, about 83% of them present only once. The material sequenced was peripheral blood. V is TRBV9 and J is TRBJ2-1; D is perhaps TRBD2 (6 bases). The sequence derives from a woman in her 70s with COVID-19, enrolled during active disease. The DNA for the CDR3 is TGTGCCAGCAGCGTAGCTTTCCTAGCGACCTACAATGAGCAGTTCTTC. It translates to CASSVAFLATYNEQFF.